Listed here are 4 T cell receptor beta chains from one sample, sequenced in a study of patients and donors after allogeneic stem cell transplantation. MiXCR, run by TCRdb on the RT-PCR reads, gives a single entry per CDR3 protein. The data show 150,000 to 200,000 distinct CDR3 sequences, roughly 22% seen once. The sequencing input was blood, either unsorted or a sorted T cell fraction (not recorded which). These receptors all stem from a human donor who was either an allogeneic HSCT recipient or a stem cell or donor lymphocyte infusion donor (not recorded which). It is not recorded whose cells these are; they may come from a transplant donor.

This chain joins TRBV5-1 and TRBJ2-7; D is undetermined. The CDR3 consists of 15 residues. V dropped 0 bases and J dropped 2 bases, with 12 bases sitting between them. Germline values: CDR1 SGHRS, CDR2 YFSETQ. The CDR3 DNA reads TGCGCCAGCAGCTTGGAACCTAGGGCCACCTACGAGCAGTACTTC. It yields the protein CASSLEPRATYEQYF.

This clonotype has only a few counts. CDR3: CASSLDSGGGYTEAFF. The CDR3 DNA reads as TGCGCCAGCAGCTTGGATTCAGGGGGCGGGTACACTGAAGCTTTCTTT. The gene calls are TRBV5-1 and TRBJ1-1; 8 bases are a match to TRBD1. The CDR3 spans 16 residues. Per the germline V gene, CDR1 is SGHRS and CDR2 is YFSETQ. The trim removed 0 bases at V and 3 bases at J, leaving 7 bases unmatched. The complete variable domain, with remaining parts taken from reference TRBV5-1 and TRBJ1-1, reads KAGVTQTPRYLIKTRGQQVTLSCSPISGHRSVSWYQQTPGQGLQFLFEYFSETQRNKGNFPGRFSGRQFSNSRSEMNVSTLELGDSALYLCASSLDSGGGYTEAFFGQGTRLTVV.

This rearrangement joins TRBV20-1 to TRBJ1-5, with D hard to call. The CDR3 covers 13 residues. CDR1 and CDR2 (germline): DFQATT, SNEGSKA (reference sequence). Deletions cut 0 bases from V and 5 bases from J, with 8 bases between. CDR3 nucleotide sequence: TGCAGTGCTAGAGATGCCAGAGATCAGCCCCAGCATTTT. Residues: CSARDARDQPQHF.

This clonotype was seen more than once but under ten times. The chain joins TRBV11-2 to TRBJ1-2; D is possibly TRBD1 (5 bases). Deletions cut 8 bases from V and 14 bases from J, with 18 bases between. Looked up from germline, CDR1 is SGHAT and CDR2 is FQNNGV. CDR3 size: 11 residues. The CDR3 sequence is CASQLNGAETF. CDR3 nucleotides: TGTGCCAGCCAGCTTAACGGGGCGGAGACCTTC. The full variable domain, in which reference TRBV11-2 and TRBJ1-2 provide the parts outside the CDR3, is EAGVAQSPRYKIIEKRQSVAFWCNPISGHATLYWYQQILGQGPKLLIQFQNNGVVDDSQLPKDRFSAERLKGVDSTLKIQPAKLEDSAVYLCASQLNGAETFGSGTRLTVV.